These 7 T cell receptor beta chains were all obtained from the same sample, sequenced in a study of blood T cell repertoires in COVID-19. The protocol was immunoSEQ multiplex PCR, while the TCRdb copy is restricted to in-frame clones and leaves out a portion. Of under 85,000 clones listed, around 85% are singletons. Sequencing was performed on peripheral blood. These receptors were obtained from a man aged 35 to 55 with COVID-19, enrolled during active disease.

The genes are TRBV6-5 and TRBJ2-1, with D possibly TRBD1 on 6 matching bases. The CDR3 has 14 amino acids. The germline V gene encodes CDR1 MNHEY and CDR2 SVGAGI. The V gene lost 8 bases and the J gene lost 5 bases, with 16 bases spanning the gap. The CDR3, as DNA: TGTGCCAGCCGGACAGCCTCTACTAACAATGAGCAGTTCTTC. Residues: CASRTASTNNEQFF.

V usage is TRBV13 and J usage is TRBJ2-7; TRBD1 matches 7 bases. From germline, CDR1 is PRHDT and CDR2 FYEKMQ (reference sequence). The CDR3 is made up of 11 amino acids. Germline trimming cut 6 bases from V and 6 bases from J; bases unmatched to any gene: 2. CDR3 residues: CASRSGGEQYF. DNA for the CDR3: TGTGCCAGCAGATCAGGGGGCGAGCAGTACTTC. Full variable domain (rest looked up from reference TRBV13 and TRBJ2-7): AAGVIQSPRHLIKEKRETATLKCYPIPRHDTVYWYQQGPGQDPQFLISFYEKMQSDKGSIPDRFSAQQFSDYHSELNMSSLELGDSALYFCASRSGGEQYFGPGTRLTVT.

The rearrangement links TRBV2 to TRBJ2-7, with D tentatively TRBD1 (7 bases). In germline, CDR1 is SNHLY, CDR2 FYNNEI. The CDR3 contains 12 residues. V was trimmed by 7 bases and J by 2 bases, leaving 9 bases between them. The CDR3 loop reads CASTRGAYEQYF. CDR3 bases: TGTGCCAGCACCAGGGGGGCCTACGAGCAGTACTTC. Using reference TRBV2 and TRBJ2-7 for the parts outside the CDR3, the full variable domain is EPEVTQTPSHQVTQMGQEVILRCVPISNHLYFYWYRQILGQKVEFLVSFYNNEISEKSEIFDDQFSVERPDGSNFTLKIRSTKLEDSAMYFCASTRGAYEQYFGPGTRLTVT.

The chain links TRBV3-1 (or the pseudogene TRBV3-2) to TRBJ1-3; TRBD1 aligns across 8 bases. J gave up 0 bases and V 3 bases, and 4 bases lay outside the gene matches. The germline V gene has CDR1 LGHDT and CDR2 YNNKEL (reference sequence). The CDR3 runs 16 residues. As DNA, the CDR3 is TGTGCCAGCAGCCATTCCGGGACAGGCTCTGGAAACACCATATATTTT. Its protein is CASSHSGTGSGNTIYF.

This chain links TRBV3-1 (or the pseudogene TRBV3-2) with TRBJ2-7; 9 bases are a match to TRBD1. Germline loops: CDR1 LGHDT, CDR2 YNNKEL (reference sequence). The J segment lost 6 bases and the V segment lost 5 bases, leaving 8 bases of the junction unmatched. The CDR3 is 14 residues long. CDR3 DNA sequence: TGTGCCAGCAGCTATCGGGACAGGGCCTCCGAGCAGTACTTC. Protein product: CASSYRDRASEQYF.

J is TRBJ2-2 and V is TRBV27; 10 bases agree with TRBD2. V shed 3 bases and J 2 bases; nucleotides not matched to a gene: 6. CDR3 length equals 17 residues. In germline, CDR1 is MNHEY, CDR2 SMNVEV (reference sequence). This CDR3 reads CASSFTSGALNTGELFF. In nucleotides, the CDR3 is TGTGCCAGCAGTTTCACTAGCGGGGCTCTAAACACCGGGGAGCTGTTTTTT.

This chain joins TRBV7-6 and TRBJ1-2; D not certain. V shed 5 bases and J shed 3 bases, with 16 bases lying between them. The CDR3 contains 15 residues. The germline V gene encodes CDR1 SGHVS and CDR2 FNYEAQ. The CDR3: CASSTTPSGDYGYTF. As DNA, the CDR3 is TGTGCCAGCAGCACCACGCCTAGCGGGGACTATGGCTACACCTTC. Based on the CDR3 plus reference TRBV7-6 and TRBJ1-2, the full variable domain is GAGVSQSPRYKVTKRGQDVALRCDPISGHVSLYWYRQALGQGPEFLTYFNYEAQQDKSGLPNDRFSAERPEGSISTLTIQRTEQRDSAMYRCASSTTPSGDYGYTFGSGTRLTVV.